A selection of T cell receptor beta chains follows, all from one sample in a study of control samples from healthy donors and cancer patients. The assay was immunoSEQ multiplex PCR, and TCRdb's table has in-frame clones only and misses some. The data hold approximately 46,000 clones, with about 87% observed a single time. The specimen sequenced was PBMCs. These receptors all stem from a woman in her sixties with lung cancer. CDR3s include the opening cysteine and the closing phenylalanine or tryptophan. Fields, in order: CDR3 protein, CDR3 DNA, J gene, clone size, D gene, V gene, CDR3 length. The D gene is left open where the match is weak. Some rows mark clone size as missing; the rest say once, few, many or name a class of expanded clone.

CASTLRGIQETQYF TGTGCCAGCACCTTAAGGGGAATCCAAGAGACCCAGTACTTC TRBJ2-5 once . TRBV6-5 14
CASSFQGGGYTF TGTGCCAGCAGTTTTCAAGGGGGAGGCTACACCTTC TRBJ1-2 . . TRBV27 12
CASRLGVRESGNRNEQYF TGTGCAAGTCGCTTAGGCGTGAGGGAGAGCGGGAACCGGAACGAGCAGTACTTC TRBJ2-7 . . TRBV12-2 18
CASSSTGTSGRNEQFF TGTGCCAGCAGTTCAACCGGGACTAGCGGGAGGAATGAGCAGTTCTTC TRBJ2-1 . TRBD2 TRBV27 16
CASSSRPGPSGNTIYF TGTGCCAGCAGCTCCCGGCCAGGGCCCTCTGGAAACACCATATATTTT TRBJ1-3 . . TRBV3-1/TRBV3-2 16
CASSHDTGELFF TGTGCCAGCAGCCATGACACCGGGGAGCTGTTTTTT TRBJ2-2 . . TRBV6-4 12
CASRRGQQETQYF TGTGCCAGCAGACGGGGACAGCAAGAGACCCAGTACTTC TRBJ2-5 few TRBD1 TRBV12-3/TRBV12-4 13
CASRTGDQPQHF TGTGCCAGCAGAACGGGGGATCAGCCCCAGCATTTT TRBJ1-5 . . TRBV7-9 12
CASRAVDSYGYTF TGTGCCAGCAGGGCGGTGGACAGCTATGGCTACACCTTC TRBJ1-2 . . TRBV9 13
CASSSYPGTEQYF TGTGCCAGCAGCTCGTACCCAGGGACCGAGCAGTACTTC TRBJ2-7 . . TRBV7-3 13
CASSQDRRANIQYF TGTGCCAGCAGCCAAGATCGCCGGGCAAACATTCAGTACTTC TRBJ2-4 . . TRBV3-1/TRBV3-2 14
CAWRALAGVRNEQFF TGTGCCTGGAGGGCACTAGCGGGAGTTAGAAATGAGCAGTTCTTC TRBJ2-1 . TRBD2 TRBV30 15
CASNIRDQETQYF TGTGCCAGCAACATACGGGACCAAGAGACCCAGTACTTC TRBJ2-5 . . TRBV2 13
CASSPKYYSYEQYF TGTGCCAGCAGTCCAAAGTATTACTCCTACGAGCAGTACTTC TRBJ2-7 . . TRBV27 14
CASSSRTGTEAFF TGTGCCAGCAGTTCCAGAACAGGAACTGAAGCTTTCTTT TRBJ1-1 . . TRBV6-5 13
CSVDSGRPQETQYF TGCAGCGTTGATAGCGGTAGACCTCAAGAGACCCAGTACTTC TRBJ2-5 . . TRBV29-1 14
CASSFTGQGTGNTIYF TGCGCCAGCAGCTTTACAGGACAGGGCACTGGAAACACCATATATTTT TRBJ1-3 . TRBD1 TRBV5-1 16
CASSSIAGDYNEQFF TGTGCCAGCAGCTCGATAGCGGGAGACTACAATGAGCAGTTCTTC TRBJ2-1 . TRBD2 TRBV5-6 15
CASSLGQGGQPQHF TGTGCCAGCAGCTTGGGACAGGGGGGTCAGCCCCAGCATTTT TRBJ1-5 . TRBD1 TRBV5-5 14
CASSVAAFQETQYF TGTGCCAGCAGCGTAGCCGCGTTCCAAGAGACCCAGTACTTC TRBJ2-5 . . TRBV9 14
CASARRDLAYEQYF TGTGCCAGCGCGAGACGGGACCTAGCCTACGAGCAGTACTTC TRBJ2-7 few . TRBV25-1 14
CASSLATGYRGSQVSYEQYF TGTGCCAGCAGTTTAGCTACCGGGTACAGGGGCTCCCAAGTATCCTACGAGCAGTACTTC TRBJ2-7 . TRBD1 TRBV28 20
CASSLTIMFNPKVITDTQYF TGCGCCAGCAGCCTAACGATAATGTTTAACCCAAAGGTAATCACAGATACGCAGTATTTT TRBJ2-3 . . TRBV4-1 20
CASRGGPSYEQYF TGTGCCAGCAGAGGCGGGCCCTCCTACGAGCAGTACTTC TRBJ2-7 . . TRBV12-3/TRBV12-4 13
CASSTLTVREQFF TGTGCCAGCAGTACCCTTACCGTCAGGGAACAGTTCTTC TRBJ2-1 . . TRBV6-2/TRBV6-3 13
CASGSRIYGTEAFF TGTGCTAGTGGTTCGAGGATTTACGGCACTGAAGCTTTCTTT TRBJ1-1 . . TRBV12-5 14
CASSLVSYEQYF TGTGCCAGCAGCTTAGTCTCCTACGAGCAGTACTTC TRBJ2-7 . . TRBV11-3 12
CASSRTGELFF TGTGCCAGCAGTAGGACCGGGGAGCTGTTTTTT TRBJ2-2 . . TRBV12-3/TRBV12-4 11
CASSLIQSLIGEQFF TGTGCCAGCAGCCTGATCCAGTCCTTAATCGGTGAGCAGTTCTTC TRBJ2-1 . . TRBV7-3 15
CAWSVVRSEQYF TGTGCCTGGAGTGTGGTCCGAAGCGAGCAGTACTTC TRBJ2-7 . . TRBV30 12
CASSYSMGGSGYTF TGTGCCAGCAGTTACTCGATGGGAGGGAGCGGCTACACCTTC TRBJ1-2 . . TRBV6-6 14
CATSGGTGDPYEQYF TGTGCCACCAGTGGGGGGACAGGAGACCCCTACGAGCAGTACTTC TRBJ2-7 . TRBD1 TRBV24-1 15
CASSRDRGGYTF TGTGCCAGCAGCAGGGACAGGGGCGGCTACACCTTC TRBJ1-2 . TRBD1 TRBV7-9 12
CASSLYRQYYGDEQFF TGTGCCAGCAGCTTATACCGACAGTACTATGGGGATGAGCAGTTCTTC TRBJ2-1 . . TRBV5-5 16
CAISEPGGPYNEQFF TGTGCCATCAGTGAGCCGGGAGGTCCCTACAATGAGCAGTTCTTC TRBJ2-1 . TRBD2 TRBV10-3 15
CSGLTGQETQYF TGCAGCGGGTTAACAGGTCAAGAGACCCAGTACTTC TRBJ2-5 . . TRBV29-1 12
CASSPRSGGPWQETQYF TGTGCCAGCTCACCACGGTCAGGAGGGCCATGGCAAGAGACCCAGTACTTC TRBJ2-5 . . TRBV18 17
CASSVGPGSGYEQYF TGTGCCAGCAGCGTAGGGCCCGGGAGCGGCTACGAGCAGTACTTC TRBJ2-7 . . TRBV9 15
CASSLTGTNGANEKLFF TGCGCCAGCAGCCTTACCGGGACAAACGGCGCTAATGAAAAACTGTTTTTT TRBJ1-4 . . TRBV4-1 17
CAISESIASQRCEQFF TGTGCCATCAGTGAGTCGATAGCGTCCCAACGCTGTGAGCAGTTCTTC TRBJ2-1 . . TRBV10-3 16
CASSLDWGLGNEKLFF TGTGCCAGCAGCTTGGACTGGGGGCTGGGTAATGAAAAACTGTTTTTT TRBJ1-4 . . TRBV5-5 16
CASGRREASGVRWEQYF TGTGCTAGTGGTCGGCGCGAAGCTAGCGGGGTCCGGTGGGAGCAGTACTTC TRBJ2-7 . TRBD2 TRBV12-5 17
CASKENPVTEAFF TGTGCCAGCAAGGAAAACCCGGTCACTGAAGCTTTCTTT TRBJ1-1 once . TRBV6-5 13
CASTPGQGRYEQYF TGTGCCAGTACCCCGGGACAGGGTCGATACGAGCAGTACTTC TRBJ2-7 . TRBD1 TRBV19 14
CASSLALGQGKETQYF TGTGCCAGCAGCTTAGCGTTGGGACAGGGGAAAGAGACCCAGTACTTC TRBJ2-5 . TRBD1 TRBV7-9 16
CASSPSRADGEQYF TGTGCCAGCTCACCTAGCCGGGCCGACGGTGAGCAGTACTTC TRBJ2-7 . . TRBV18 14
CASSSPWTGLFF TGTGCCAGCAGTTCGCCCTGGACAGGGCTCTTTTTT TRBJ1-5 . TRBD1 TRBV12-3/TRBV12-4 12
CASSEDYSGIENEKLFF TGTGCCAGCAGTGAAGACTATTCAGGGATAGAGAATGAAAAACTGTTTTTT TRBJ1-4 . . TRBV6-1 17